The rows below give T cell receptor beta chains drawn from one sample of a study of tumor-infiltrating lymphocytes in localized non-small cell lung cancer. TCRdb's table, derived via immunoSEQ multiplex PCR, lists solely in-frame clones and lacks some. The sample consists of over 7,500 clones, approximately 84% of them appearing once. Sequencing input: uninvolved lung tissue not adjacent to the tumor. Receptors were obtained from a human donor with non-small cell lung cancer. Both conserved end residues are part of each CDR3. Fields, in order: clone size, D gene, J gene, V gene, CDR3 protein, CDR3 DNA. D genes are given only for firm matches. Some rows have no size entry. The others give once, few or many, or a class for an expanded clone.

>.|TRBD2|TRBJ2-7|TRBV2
CAALTGTSGSPLNF
TGTGCCGCCTTGACAGGGACTAGCGGGAGCCCTCTGAACTTC
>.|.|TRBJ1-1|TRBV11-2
CASSNPPENTEAFF
TGTGCCAGCAGCAACCCGCCGGAGAACACTGAAGCTTTCTTT
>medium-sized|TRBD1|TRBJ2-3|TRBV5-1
CASSFSSQGRTDTQYF
TGCGCCAGCAGCTTTTCCTCACAGGGGCGCACAGATACGCAGTATTTT
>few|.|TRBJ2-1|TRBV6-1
CASSDPSGGGIYNEQFF
TGTGCCAGCAGTGACCCGTCCGGAGGGGGAATCTACAATGAGCAGTTCTTC
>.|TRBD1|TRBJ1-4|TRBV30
CAWSAGLGQGVANEKLFF
TGTGCCTGGAGCGCGGGTTTAGGACAGGGTGTTGCTAATGAAAAACTGTTTTTT
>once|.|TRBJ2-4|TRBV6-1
CASSARQDDQYF
TGTGCCAGCAGTGCTCGACAGGACGACCAGTACTTC
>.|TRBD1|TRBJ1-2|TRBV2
CASRATGVADYGYTF
TGTGCCAGCAGGGCTACAGGGGTGGCCGACTATGGCTACACCTTC
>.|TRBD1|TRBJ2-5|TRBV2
CASSAAGGTGETQYF
TGTGCCAGCAGTGCAGCAGGGGGCACGGGGGAGACCCAGTACTTC
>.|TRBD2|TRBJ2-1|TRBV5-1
CASSSTSGGTNEQFF
TGCGCCAGCAGCTCGACTAGCGGGGGGACCAATGAGCAGTTCTTC
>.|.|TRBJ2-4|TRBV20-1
CSARVAGGEYF
TGCAGTGCTAGAGTGGCGGGCGGGGAGTACTTC
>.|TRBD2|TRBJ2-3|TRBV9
CASTTGTSGIHTQYF
TGTGCCAGCACTACCGGGACTAGCGGGATCCATACGCAGTATTTT
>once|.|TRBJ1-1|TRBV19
CASSPSATGIAEAFF
TGTGCCAGTAGTCCCTCCGCGACGGGGATCGCTGAAGCTTTCTTT
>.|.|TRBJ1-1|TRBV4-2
CASSQAGQMNTEAFF
TGTGCCAGCAGCCAAGCGGGACAAATGAACACTGAAGCTTTCTTT
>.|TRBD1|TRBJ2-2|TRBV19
CASSRSQGAGTGELFF
TGTGCCAGTAGTAGATCACAGGGGGCAGGGACCGGGGAGCTGTTTTTT
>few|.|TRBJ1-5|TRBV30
CAWSDQEGQPQHF
TGTGCCTGGAGTGACCAGGAGGGGCAGCCCCAGCATTTT
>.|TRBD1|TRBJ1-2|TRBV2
CAGQELNYGYTF
TGTGCCGGACAGGAGCTCAACTATGGCTACACCTTC
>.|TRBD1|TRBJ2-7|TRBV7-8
CASTPRQGRREQYF
TGTGCCAGCACCCCCCGACAGGGGAGACGCGAGCAGTACTTC
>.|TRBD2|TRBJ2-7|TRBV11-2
CASSQERGDSYEQYF
TGTGCCAGCAGCCAAGAGCGGGGGGATTCCTACGAGCAGTACTTC
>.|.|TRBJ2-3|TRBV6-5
CASSYSRGGGDTQYF
TGTGCCAGCAGTTACTCAAGGGGGGGCGGCGATACGCAGTATTTT
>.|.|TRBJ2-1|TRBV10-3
CATLVSQGSYNEQFF
TGTGCCACACTGGTCAGCCAGGGATCCTACAATGAGCAGTTCTTC
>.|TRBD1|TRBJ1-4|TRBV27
CASSSHGTGLKLFF
TGTGCCAGCAGTTCCCACGGGACAGGGCTAAAACTGTTTTTT
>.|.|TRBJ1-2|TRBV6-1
CASSDRGYGYTF
TGTGCCAGCAGTGACAGGGGCTATGGCTACACCTTC
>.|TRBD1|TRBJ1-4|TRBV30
CAWSTQGDEKLFF
TGTGCCTGGAGTACCCAGGGGGATGAAAAACTGTTTTTT
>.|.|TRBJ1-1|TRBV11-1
CASSPFRNTEAFF
TGTGCCAGCAGCCCCTTCAGGAACACTGAAGCTTTCTTT
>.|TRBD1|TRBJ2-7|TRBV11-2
CASSLEQGGRYEQYF
TGTGCCAGCAGCTTAGAACAGGGGGGAAGGTACGAGCAGTACTTC
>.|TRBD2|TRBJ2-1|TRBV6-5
CASSWVAGIYNEQFF
TGTGCCAGCAGTTGGGTAGCGGGGATCTACAATGAGCAGTTCTTC